What follows describes a single TCR beta chain. Its antigen is still unknown. Base qualities are not provided; no much larger clone lies one nucleotide away. V is reduced by 3 bases and J by 6 bases, leaving a spacing of 15 bases between them. The CDR3 numbers 14 residues from cysteine through phenylalanine. The sequence is cut down to CDR3 DNA, 42 bases in frame from base 1. For CDR1 and CDR2, the germline V gene lists KGHSH and LQKENI. This specimen belongs to a study of T-cell reconstitution after alpha-beta-depleted transplantation in children (dated by TCRdb to 2016 to 2017). For context, the study as a whole: T-cell immune reconstitution after TCRalphabeta/CD19-depleted allogeneic hematopoietic cell transplantation in children was quantitatively tracked in the study by means of TCR repertoire profiling.

To prepare the library, PCR was applied. Instrument used: Illumina HiSeq 2500. To normalize quantification of the TCRbeta repertoire, the TCR libraries were built with molecular barcoding that relied on unique molecular identifiers. TCRdb passed the public sequencing reads through fastp at Q25 and MiXCR, retaining productive beta sequences. Identical CDR3 protein sequences are pooled into one entry, listed with their most common genes and DNA. This sample has 190,000 or so distinct CDR3 sequences in its table, and less than 8% of those were observed once. 3% to 3.5% of the sample belongs to the ten largest clones.

Source: PBMCs from the stem cell graft donor, taken from the stem cell graft. The rearrangement joined TRBV18 to TRBJ2-7, with the D gene not clear enough to name. The sequence derives from a human donor who donated a stem cell graft to a child with Wiskott-Aldrich syndrome. CDR3 loop: CASSPIEKGTEQYF. Here is the DNA: TGTGCCAGCTCACCGATCGAAAAGGGTACCGAGCAGTACTTC.